Shown below are 26 T cell receptor beta chains from a single sample sequenced in a study of control samples from healthy donors and cancer patients. Profiling relied on immunoSEQ multiplex PCR, and the TCRdb table lists in-frame clones only, not all of them. The table records some 48,000 clones, 93% of them present only once. Sequenced: PBMCs. The source of these receptors is a woman between 45 and 65 years old with head and neck cancer.

The chain has TRBV7-9 and TRBJ1-2; 7 nucleotides align to TRBD1. V lost 3 bases to trimming and J lost 10 bases; unmatched junction nucleotides: 8. The CDR3 consists of 13 residues. Germline lookup yields CDR1 SEHNR and CDR2 FQNEAQ (reference sequence). CDR3 nucleotide sequence: TGTGCCAGCAGCTTTTTCGGGACAGAGGACTACACCTTC. It specifies CASSFFGTEDYTF.

The V call is TRBV7-9, the J call TRBJ2-1, with TRBD2 matching 11 bases. Germline CDR1 and CDR2: SEHNR and FQNEAQ (reference sequence). Unmatched junction bases numbered 6, after V lost 4 bases and J lost 1 base. The CDR3 totals 17 residues. CDR3 in amino acids: CASSSVTSGGSYNEQFF. The CDR3, as DNA: TGTGCCAGCAGCTCCGTAACTAGCGGGGGATCCTACAATGAGCAGTTCTTC.

This clone has just one count. The chain links TRBV2 to TRBJ1-4; 8 bases match TRBD1. V trimming: 7 bases; J trimming: 8 bases; junction bases outside the gene matches: 9. Germline-derived CDR1 and CDR2 are SNHLY and FYNNEI. This CDR3 has 14 amino acids. The CDR3 reads CASTGQGLWEKLFF. The CDR3, as DNA: TGTGCCAGCACCGGACAGGGCTTATGGGAAAAACTGTTTTTT.

The rearrangement uses TRBV7-8 and TRBJ1-2; 7 bases align to TRBD1. With V trimmed by 6 bases and J by 6 bases, 7 bases remained unmatched. This CDR3 comprises 13 residues. The germline gives CDR1 SGHVS, CDR2 FQNEAQ. The CDR3 nucleotides are TGTGCCAGCAGGGCCACAGGGGCAGATGGCTACACCTTC. Its translation: CASRATGADGYTF.

The chain joins TRBV2 to TRBJ2-4; 9 bases fit TRBD2. V dropped 4 bases and J dropped 5; count of bases not matched to a gene: 0. The CDR3 has 13 amino acids. Germline-derived CDR1 and CDR2 are SNHLY and FYNNEI. The CDR3 reads CASSGGRENIQYF. CDR3 coding DNA: TGTGCCAGCAGTGGCGGGAGGGAAAACATTCAGTACTTC.

A few counts support this clone. The V and J genes are TRBV30 and TRBJ1-2, with 7 bases lining up with TRBD1. The CDR3 is 12 residues long. CDR1 and CDR2 from the germline V gene are GTSNPN and SVGIG (reference sequence). The V gene end was trimmed by 7 bases and the J gene end by 2 bases; junction bases not matched to a gene: 4. CDR3 coding DNA: TGTGCCTTCTCGACAGGGAACTATGGCTACACCTTC. Translated, it gives CAFSTGNYGYTF. The full variable domain, with the rest looked up from reference TRBV30 and TRBJ1-2, is SQTIHQWPATLVQPVGSPLSLECTVEGTSNPNLYWYRQAAGRGLQLLFYSVGIGQISSEVPQNLSASRPQDRQFILSSKKLLLSDSGFYLCAFSTGNYGYTFGSGTRLTVV.

J is TRBJ1-5 and V is TRBV5-1, with D perhaps TRBD1 (5 bases). Per the germline V gene, CDR1 is SGHRS and CDR2 is YFSETQ. The CDR3 length is 15 residues. V gave up 1 base and J gave up 4 bases, with 12 bases separating them. CDR3 sequence (DNA): TGCGCCAGCAGCTTGAGGCCAGGGTTTAATCAGCCCCAGCATTTT. This encodes CASSLRPGFNQPQHF.

This clone was seen only a few times. V is TRBV5-1 and J is TRBJ2-7; 10 nucleotides align to TRBD1. After removal of 5 bases from V and 2 bases from J, the junction contained 4 bases not matched to a gene. This CDR3 has 14 residues. The germline V gene encodes CDR1 SGHRS and CDR2 YFSETQ. CDR3 sequence: CASRRGTGAYEQYF. The CDR3 DNA reads TGCGCCAGCAGACGAGGGACAGGGGCCTACGAGCAGTACTTC.

The V call is TRBV19, the J call TRBJ2-7, with D tentatively TRBD2 (7 bases). Deletions cut 7 bases from V and 2 bases from J, with 21 bases between. This CDR3 comprises 16 residues. Germline-derived CDR1 and CDR2 are LNHDA and SQIVND (reference sequence). CDR3 loop: CASTLSGEGGTYEQYF. In DNA, the CDR3 is TGTGCCAGTACCCTCTCCGGGGAGGGGGGGACCTACGAGCAGTACTTC.

This chain uses TRBV12-3 or TRBV12-4 with TRBJ1-4; D might be TRBD1 (6 bases). CDR3 size: 13 residues. Trimming removed 7 bases at V and 8 bases at J, with 14 bases between. The CDR3 region is CASKLQGGEKLFF. CDR3 DNA sequence: TGTGCCAGCAAACTACAGGGTGGAGAAAAACTGTTTTTT.

The chain uses TRBV2 and TRBJ1-2, with TRBD1 identical over 8 bases. The CDR3 totals 14 residues. V trimming: 4 bases; J trimming: 4 bases; junction bases outside the gene matches: 5. In germline, CDR1 is SNHLY, CDR2 FYNNEI. The CDR3 loop is CASSGTGNGYGYTF. As DNA, the CDR3 is TGTGCCAGCAGTGGGACAGGGAATGGCTATGGCTACACCTTC.

The rearrangement links TRBV7-9 to TRBJ1-1; a possible D gene is TRBD1 (5 bases). V was cut by 4 bases and J by 1 base, with 13 bases left in between. Germline CDR1 and CDR2: SEHNR and FQNEAQ (reference sequence). The CDR3 runs to 15 residues. The CDR3 region has the DNA TGTGCCAGCAGCTCCTACGAAGGGGCGAACACTGAAGCTTTCTTT. This codes for CASSSYEGANTEAFF.

The J gene is TRBJ2-1, the V gene TRBV4-2; tentatively, D is TRBD2 (5 bases). The CDR3 is 16 residues long. CDR1 is LGHNA and CDR2 is YNFKEQ in the germline V gene. The V and J ends lost 1 base and 7 bases respectively, with 17 bases between them. CDR3 loop: CASSQGRLAVKNEQFF. CDR3 DNA sequence: TGTGCCAGCAGCCAAGGGCGGCTAGCTGTAAAGAATGAGCAGTTCTTC.

This clone was picked up one time. The chain couples TRBV2 to TRBJ2-7; a possible D gene is TRBD1 (5 bases). V was trimmed by 3 bases and J by 3 bases, leaving 15 bases between them. In germline, CDR1 is SNHLY, CDR2 FYNNEI. The CDR3 is 15 residues long. The CDR3 region is CASSDRWQGRYEQYF. The CDR3 coding sequence is TGTGCCAGCAGTGATAGGTGGCAGGGCCGCTACGAGCAGTACTTC.

This chain connects TRBV29-1 to TRBJ1-2, with a weak D call TRBD1 (5 bases). V was trimmed by 7 bases and J by 4 bases, leaving 28 bases between them. This CDR3 comprises 17 residues. The germline CDR1 and CDR2 sequences are SQVTM and ANQGSEA. The CDR3 region is CSAVLGTRGGVTYGYTF. The CDR3 coding sequence is TGCAGCGCTGTGTTAGGGACCAGAGGCGGGGTTACCTATGGCTACACCTTC. Using reference TRBV29-1 and TRBJ1-2 for the parts outside the CDR3, the full variable domain is SAVISQKPSRDICQRGTSLTIQCQVDSQVTMMFWYRQQPGQSLTLIATANQGSEATYESGFVIDKFPISRPNLTFSTLTVSNMSPEDSSIYLCSAVLGTRGGVTYGYTFGSGTRLTVV.

This sequence joins TRBV5-1 and TRBJ2-5; D call uncertain. Trimming removed 2 bases at V and 3 bases at J, with 11 bases between. The CDR3 spans 14 residues. Germline V CDR1 and CDR2: SGHRS, YFSETQ. Here the CDR3 reads CASSLAGRKETQYF. Here the CDR3 DNA reads TGCGCCAGCAGCTTAGCCGGGCGCAAAGAGACCCAGTACTTC.

The DNA for the CDR3 is TGTGCCAGCAGCGCGAGCACAGATACGCAGTATTTT. Translated: CASSASTDTQYF. This chain connects TRBV9 to TRBJ2-3; no clear D gene. There are 12 residues in the CDR3. The V end was cut by 3 bases, the J end by 0 bases, with 2 bases between. The germline CDR1 and CDR2 sequences are SGDLS and YYNGEE.

This chain uses TRBV30 with TRBJ1-4; 11 bases match TRBD1. J was trimmed by 8 bases and V by 3 bases; bases with no gene match: 5. Germline loops: CDR1 GTSNPN, CDR2 SVGIG (reference sequence). The CDR3 runs 14 residues. CDR3 in amino acids: CAWSRTGGLEKLFF. In nucleotides, the CDR3 is TGTGCCTGGAGCCGGACAGGGGGCCTGGAAAAACTGTTTTTT.

The chain carries TRBV28 and TRBJ1-2; no reliable D call. V lost 3 bases and J lost 8, with 10 bases in between. This CDR3 is 12 amino acids long. The germline V gene encodes CDR1 MDHEN and CDR2 SYDVKM. The CDR3 DNA reads as TGTGCCAGCAGTTTGGACCGGTGGGGCTACACCTTC. It encodes CASSLDRWGYTF.

The chain employs TRBV4-3 and TRBJ2-3; 10 nucleotides match TRBD2. Germline lookup yields CDR1 LGHNA and CDR2 YSLEER. The CDR3 is 17 residues long. V lost 0 bases, J lost 0 bases, and 3 bases stayed unmatched. DNA for the CDR3: TGCGCCAGCAGCCAAGATCGAGCGGGAGGGAGCACAGATACGCAGTATTTT. Translating gives CASSQDRAGGSTDTQYF.

V is TRBV9 and J is TRBJ2-1; possibly TRBD1 for D (6 bases). CDR1 and CDR2 (germline): SGDLS, YYNGEE. V was cut by 5 bases and J by 6 bases, with 27 bases left in between. The CDR3 runs 18 residues. This chain's CDR3 is CASSRTVFGIPALNEQFF. In DNA form, the CDR3 reads TGTGCCAGCAGTAGGACAGTCTTCGGAATCCCGGCACTCAATGAGCAGTTCTTC.

The genes are TRBV5-1 and TRBJ2-7; D may correspond to TRBD1 or TRBD2 (5 bases each). V lost 1 base to trimming and J lost 5 bases, with 13 bases between them. The germline V gene has CDR1 SGHRS and CDR2 YFSETQ. The CDR3 has 14 residues. The CDR3 spells CASSLFGQADEQYF. DNA for the CDR3: TGCGCCAGCAGCTTGTTCGGACAAGCGGACGAGCAGTACTTC. The full variable domain, its missing parts supplied by reference TRBV5-1 and TRBJ2-7, is KAGVTQTPRYLIKTRGQQVTLSCSPISGHRSVSWYQQTPGQGLQFLFEYFSETQRNKGNFPGRFSGRQFSNSRSEMNVSTLELGDSALYLCASSLFGQADEQYFGPGTRLTVT.

The J gene is TRBJ2-3, the V gene TRBV19; D unclear. Germline V gene sequence: CDR1 LNHDA, CDR2 SQIVND (reference sequence). The CDR3 length is 14 residues. V was cut by 3 bases and J by 3 bases, with 10 bases left in between. The CDR3 DNA reads as TGTGCCAGTAGTATCAGGATAGGGACAGATACGCAGTATTTT. Protein sequence: CASSIRIGTDTQYF.

The CDR3 DNA reads as TGTGCCAGCTCACACGCAGCGAACACTGAAGCTTTCTTT. Protein: CASSHAANTEAFF. The chain combines TRBV18 with TRBJ1-1; D is unresolved. The CDR3 runs to 13 residues. Trimming took off 4 bases at V and 1 base at J, with 7 bases between the two ends. CDR1 KGHSH and CDR2 LQKENI come from the germline V gene.

The V and J genes are TRBV9 and TRBJ1-2; D remains unclear. Germline loops: CDR1 SGDLS, CDR2 YYNGEE. The CDR3 spans 13 residues. V shed 3 bases and J shed 4 bases, with 10 bases lying between them. CDR3: CASSGDVAYGYTF. CDR3 DNA sequence: TGTGCCAGCAGCGGAGACGTCGCCTATGGCTACACCTTC.

V and J are TRBV5-1 and TRBJ1-4; D ambiguous. Trimming pared 0 bases from V and 4 bases from J, leaving 7 bases between. The germline V gene has CDR1 SGHRS and CDR2 YFSETQ. This CDR3 region has 14 residues. CDR3 sequence reads: CASSLEGSNEKLFF. CDR3 nucleotide sequence: TGCGCCAGCAGCTTGGAGGGCAGTAATGAAAAACTGTTTTTT.